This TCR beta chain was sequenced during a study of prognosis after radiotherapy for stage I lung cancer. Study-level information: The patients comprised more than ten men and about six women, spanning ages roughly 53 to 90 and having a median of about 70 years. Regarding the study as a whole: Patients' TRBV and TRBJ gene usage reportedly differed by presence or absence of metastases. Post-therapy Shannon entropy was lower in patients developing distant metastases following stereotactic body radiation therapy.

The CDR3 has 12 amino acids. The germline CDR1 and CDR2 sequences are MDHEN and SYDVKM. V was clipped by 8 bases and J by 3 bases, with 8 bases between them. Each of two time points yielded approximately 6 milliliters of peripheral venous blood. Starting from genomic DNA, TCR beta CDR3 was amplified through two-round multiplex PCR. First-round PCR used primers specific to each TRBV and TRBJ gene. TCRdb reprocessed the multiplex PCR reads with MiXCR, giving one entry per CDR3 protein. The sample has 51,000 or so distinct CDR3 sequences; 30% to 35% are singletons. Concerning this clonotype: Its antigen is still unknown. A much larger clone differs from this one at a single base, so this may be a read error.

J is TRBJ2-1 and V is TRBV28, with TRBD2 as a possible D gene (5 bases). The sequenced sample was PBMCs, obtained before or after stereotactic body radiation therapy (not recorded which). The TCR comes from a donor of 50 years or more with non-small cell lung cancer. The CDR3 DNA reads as TGTGCCAGCGGGAGCTACTACAATGAGCAGTTCTTC. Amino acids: CASGSYYNEQFF.